The next 9 T cell receptor beta chains were all read from a single sample in a study of blood T cell repertoires in COVID-19. Repertoires were generated with immunoSEQ multiplex PCR, while TCRdb's copy carries only in-frame clones and drops some. The sample comprises about 330,000 clones, roughly 87% of which are singletons, and around 9.9% rests with the top ten. Sequenced: peripheral blood. All receptors come from a man between 25 and 39 years old with COVID-19, enrolled during active disease.

J is TRBJ2-2 and V is TRBV4-1; the match to TRBD2 covers 7 bases. CDR3 length: 15 residues. Germline lookup yields CDR1 MGHRA and CDR2 YSYEKL. The V segment lost 1 base and the J segment 8 bases; nucleotides outside the gene matches: 7. CDR3: CASSQAGGSGGELFF. For the CDR3, the DNA is TGCGCCAGCAGCCAAGCGGGCGGGAGCGGGGGGGAGCTGTTTTTT.

V and J are TRBV20-1 and TRBJ2-3; D is perhaps TRBD2 (6 bases). The V and J ends lost 3 bases and 0 bases respectively, with 10 bases between them. Germline CDR1 DFQATT, CDR2 SNEGSKA (reference sequence). This CDR3 is built from 14 residues. CDR3: CSASGGFSTDTQYF. CDR3 in DNA: TGCAGTGCTAGTGGAGGGTTTAGCACAGATACGCAGTATTTT.

This clone was seen a few times. The V call is TRBV9, the J call TRBJ2-1, with D tentatively TRBD2 (5 bases). CDR1 is SGDLS and CDR2 is YYNGEE in the germline V gene. The CDR3 is 16 residues long. V was clipped by 1 base and J by 6 bases, with 17 bases between them. The DNA for the CDR3 is TGTGCCAGCAGCGTACGGATGGAGGCCTGGGGCAATGAGCAGTTCTTC. Residues: CASSVRMEAWGNEQFF. The full variable domain, completed using reference TRBV9 and TRBJ2-1, is DSGVTQTPKHLITATGQRVTLRCSPRSGDLSVYWYQQSLDQGLQFLIQYYNGEERAKGNILERFSAQQFPDLHSELNLSSLELGDSALYFCASSVRMEAWGNEQFFGPGTRLTVL.

The chain uses TRBV30 and TRBJ1-3; 8 bases map to TRBD1. Germline CDR1 and CDR2: GTSNPN and SVGIG (reference sequence). Trimming took 3 bases from V and 0 from J; bases not matched to a gene: 4. CDR3 size: 15 residues. This chain's CDR3 is CAWSAGTGSGNTIYF. In DNA form, the CDR3 reads TGTGCCTGGAGCGCTGGGACAGGCTCTGGAAACACCATATATTTT.

The chain combines TRBV5-1 with TRBJ1-2; D remains ambiguous. Trimming took off 1 base at V and 6 bases at J, with 13 bases between the two ends. Germline CDR1 and CDR2: SGHRS and YFSETQ. The CDR3 loop spans 14 amino acids. CDR3 DNA sequence: TGCGCCAGCAGCTTGCATGCGGGGTACGATGGCTACACCTTC. Protein: CASSLHAGYDGYTF.

The V and J genes are TRBV7-9 and TRBJ2-3; the D is unclear. Trimming stripped 5 bases from V and 2 bases from J, with 5 bases between. CDR3 length: 12 residues. The V gene's germline CDR1 is SEHNR and CDR2 FQNEAQ (reference sequence). The CDR3 bases are TGTGCCAGCAGCCTACTCACAGATACGCAGTATTTT. As protein: CASSLLTDTQYF.

The chain combines TRBV5-1 with TRBJ2-3; D remains unclear. V dropped 3 bases and J dropped 4 bases, with 30 bases sitting between them. Germline lookup yields CDR1 SGHRS and CDR2 YFSETQ. The CDR3 has 20 residues. CDR3 region: CASSSSSVISYRPPSDTQYF. CDR3 coding DNA: TGCGCCAGCAGCTCATCCAGCGTTATCTCTTACCGGCCCCCGTCAGATACGCAGTATTTT.

V gene TRBV4-3 combines with J gene TRBJ2-7; 7 bases agree with TRBD2. The germline CDR1 and CDR2 sequences are LGHNA and YSLEER. The junction had 14 bases not matched to a gene; V was cut back by 3 bases and J by 3 bases. The CDR3 runs 17 residues. CDR3 nucleotides: TGCGCCAGCAGCCAGGGGGACTTAGCTAGCGGCTACTACGAGCAGTACTTC. It yields the protein CASSQGDLASGYYEQYF.

V and J are TRBV6-6 and TRBJ1-5; D possibly corresponds to TRBD1 (5 bases). Germline V CDR1 and CDR2: MNHNY, SVGAGI (reference sequence). This CDR3 comprises 16 residues. Trimming pared 1 base from V and 1 base from J, leaving 11 bases between. The CDR3 DNA sequence: TGTGCCAGCAGTTACTGGGAAGGGGCGAGCAATCAGCCCCAGCATTTT. This translates into CASSYWEGASNQPQHF.